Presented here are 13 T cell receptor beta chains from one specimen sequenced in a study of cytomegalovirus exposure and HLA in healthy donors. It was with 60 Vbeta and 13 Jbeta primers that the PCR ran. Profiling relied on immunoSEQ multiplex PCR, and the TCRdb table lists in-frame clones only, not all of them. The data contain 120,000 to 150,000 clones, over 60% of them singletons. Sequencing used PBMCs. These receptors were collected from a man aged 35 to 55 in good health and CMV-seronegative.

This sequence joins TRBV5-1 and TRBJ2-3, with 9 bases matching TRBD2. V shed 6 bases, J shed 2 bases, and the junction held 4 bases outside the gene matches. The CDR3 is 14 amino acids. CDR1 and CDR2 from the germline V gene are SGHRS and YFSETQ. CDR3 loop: CASTLAGYTDTQYF. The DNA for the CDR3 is TGCGCCAGCACACTAGCGGGTTACACAGATACGCAGTATTTT.

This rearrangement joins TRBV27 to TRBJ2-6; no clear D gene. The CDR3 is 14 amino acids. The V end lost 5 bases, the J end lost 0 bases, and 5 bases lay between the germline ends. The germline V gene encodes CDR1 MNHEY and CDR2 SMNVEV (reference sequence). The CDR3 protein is CASSLNSGANVLTF. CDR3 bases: TGTGCCAGCAGTCTTAACTCTGGGGCCAACGTCCTGACTTTC. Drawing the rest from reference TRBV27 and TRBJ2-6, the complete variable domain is EAQVTQNPRYLITVTGKKLTVTCSQNMNHEYMSWYRQDPGLGLRQIYYSMNVEVTDKGDVPEGYKVSRKEKRNFPLILESPSPNQTSLYFCASSLNSGANVLTFGAGSRLTVL.

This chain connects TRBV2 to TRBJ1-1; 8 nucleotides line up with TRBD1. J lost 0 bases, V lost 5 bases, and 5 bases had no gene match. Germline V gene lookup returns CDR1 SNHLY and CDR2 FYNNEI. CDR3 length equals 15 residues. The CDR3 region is CASSSRDRLNTEAFF. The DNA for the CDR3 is TGTGCCAGCAGTTCAAGGGACAGGCTGAACACTGAAGCTTTCTTT.

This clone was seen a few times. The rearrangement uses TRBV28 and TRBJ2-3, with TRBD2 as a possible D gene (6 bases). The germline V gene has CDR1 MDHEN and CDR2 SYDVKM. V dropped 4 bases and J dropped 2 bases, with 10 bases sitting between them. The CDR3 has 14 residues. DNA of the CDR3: TGTGCCAGCAGTTCCGGGACTTTCACAGATACGCAGTATTTT. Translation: CASSSGTFTDTQYF.

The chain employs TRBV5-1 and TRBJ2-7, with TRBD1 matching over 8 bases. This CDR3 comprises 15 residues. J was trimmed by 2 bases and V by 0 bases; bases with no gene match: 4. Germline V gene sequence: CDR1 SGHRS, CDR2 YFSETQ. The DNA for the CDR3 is TGCGCCAGCAGCTTGGGATGGGGACAGGCCTACGAGCAGTACTTC. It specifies CASSLGWGQAYEQYF.

The DNA for the CDR3 is TGTGCCATCAGTGTAGACAGGGCCAAGGACGGCTACACCTTC. This encodes CAISVDRAKDGYTF. The V and J genes are TRBV10-3 and TRBJ1-2; 7 nucleotides align to TRBD1. Germline CDR1 and CDR2: ENHRY and SYGVKD. The CDR3 covers 14 residues. After removal of 4 bases from V and 8 bases from J, the junction contained 10 bases not matched to a gene.

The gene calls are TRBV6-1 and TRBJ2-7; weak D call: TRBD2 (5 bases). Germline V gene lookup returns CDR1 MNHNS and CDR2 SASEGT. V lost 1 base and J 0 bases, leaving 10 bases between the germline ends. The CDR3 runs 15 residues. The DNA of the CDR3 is TGTGCCAGCAGTGAAGAATTCGGGGACTCCTACGAGCAGTACTTC. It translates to CASSEEFGDSYEQYF.

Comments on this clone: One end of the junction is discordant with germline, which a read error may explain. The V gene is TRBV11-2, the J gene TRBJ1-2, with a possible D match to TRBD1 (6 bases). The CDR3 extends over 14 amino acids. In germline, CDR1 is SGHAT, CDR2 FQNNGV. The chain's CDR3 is CASSSTGGGYGYPF. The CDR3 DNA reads TGTGCCAGCAGCTCCACGGGGGGGGGCTATGGCTACCCCTTC.

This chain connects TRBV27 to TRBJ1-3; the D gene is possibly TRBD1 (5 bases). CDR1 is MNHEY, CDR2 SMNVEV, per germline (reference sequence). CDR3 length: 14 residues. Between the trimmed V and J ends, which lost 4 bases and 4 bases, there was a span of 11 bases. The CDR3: CASSSPGQGNTIYF. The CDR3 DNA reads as TGTGCCAGCAGTTCCCCAGGGCAGGGAAACACCATATATTTT.

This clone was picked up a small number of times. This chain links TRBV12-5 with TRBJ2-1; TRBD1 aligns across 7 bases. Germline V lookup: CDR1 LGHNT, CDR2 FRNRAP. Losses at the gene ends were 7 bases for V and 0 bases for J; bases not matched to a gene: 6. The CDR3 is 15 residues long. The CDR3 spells CASVQGVSSYNEQFF. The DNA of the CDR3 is TGTGCTAGTGTCCAGGGGGTGAGCTCCTACAATGAGCAGTTCTTC.

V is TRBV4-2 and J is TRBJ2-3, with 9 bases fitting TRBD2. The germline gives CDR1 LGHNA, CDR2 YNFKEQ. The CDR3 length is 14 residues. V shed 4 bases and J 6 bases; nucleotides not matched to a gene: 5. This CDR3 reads CASSPRTSEDTQYF. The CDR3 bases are TGTGCCAGCAGCCCGCGGACTAGCGAGGATACGCAGTATTTT.

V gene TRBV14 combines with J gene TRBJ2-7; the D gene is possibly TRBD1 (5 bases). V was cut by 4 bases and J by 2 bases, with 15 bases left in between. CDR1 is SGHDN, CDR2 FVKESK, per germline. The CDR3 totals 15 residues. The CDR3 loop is CASSLWTTGTYEQYF. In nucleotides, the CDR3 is TGTGCCAGCAGCCTTTGGACAACAGGAACCTACGAGCAGTACTTC.

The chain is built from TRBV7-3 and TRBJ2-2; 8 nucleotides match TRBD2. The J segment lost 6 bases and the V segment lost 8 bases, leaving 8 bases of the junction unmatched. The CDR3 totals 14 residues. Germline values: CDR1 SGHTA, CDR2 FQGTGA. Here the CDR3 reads CASSVSGVSGELFF. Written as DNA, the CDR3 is TGTGCCAGCTCGGTTAGCGGGGTTTCCGGGGAGCTGTTTTTT.